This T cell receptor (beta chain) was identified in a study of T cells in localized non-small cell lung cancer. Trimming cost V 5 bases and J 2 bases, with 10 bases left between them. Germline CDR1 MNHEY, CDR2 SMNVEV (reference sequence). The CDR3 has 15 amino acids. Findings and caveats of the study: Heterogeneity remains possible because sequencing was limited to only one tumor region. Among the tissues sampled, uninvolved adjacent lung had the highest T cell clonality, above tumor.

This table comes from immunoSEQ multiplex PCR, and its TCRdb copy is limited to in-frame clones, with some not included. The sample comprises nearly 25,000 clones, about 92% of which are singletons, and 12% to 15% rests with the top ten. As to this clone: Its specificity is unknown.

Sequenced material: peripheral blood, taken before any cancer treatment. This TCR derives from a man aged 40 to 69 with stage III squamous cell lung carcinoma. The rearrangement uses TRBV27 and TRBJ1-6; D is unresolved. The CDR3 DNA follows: TGTGCCAGCAGTCTCAGTAGCGCCTATAATTCACCCCTCCACTTT. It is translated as CASSLSSAYNSPLHF.